These 25 T cell receptor beta chains share one sample of origin, sequenced in a study of T cell responses to AZD1222 COVID-19 vaccine (dated by TCRdb to the early 2020s). The library was obtained by the immunoSEQ multiplex PCR assay. Not all clones reach the TCRdb copy of this immuneACCESS table, which keeps in-frame sequences only. Checked studies attribute under half of the gap to unresolved V genes and leave the rest unexplained. This sample has roughly 92,000 clones in its table, and around 90% of those were observed once. The top ten hold roughly 9% of the sample. What the time point label conveys for this sample: baseline before first vaccination. The sequences come from peripheral blood, collected on day 0 of AZD1222 vaccination. The receptors originated from an adult in good health.

V usage is TRBV2 and J usage is TRBJ1-4; 11 positions match TRBD1. Germline CDR1 and CDR2: SNHLY and FYNNEI. The CDR3 is 16 amino acids. The ends lost 10 bases at V and 7 bases at J; junction bases unmatched: 14. In nucleotides, the CDR3 is TGTGCCACCAACCCGCAGCACGGGACAGGGGGTGAAAAACTGTTTTTT. This gives the protein CATNPQHGTGGEKLFF.

The rearrangement links TRBV27 to TRBJ1-2; tentatively, D is TRBD1 (6 bases). This CDR3 is built from 13 residues. V lost 3 bases and J 3 bases, leaving 8 bases between the germline ends. Looked up from germline, CDR1 is MNHEY and CDR2 is SMNVEV (reference sequence). CDR3: CASSLGQHYGYTF. As DNA, the CDR3 is TGTGCCAGCAGTTTGGGACAACACTATGGCTACACCTTC.

The V call is TRBV24-1, the J call TRBJ2-1; D unclear. V lost 5 bases and J 6 bases, leaving 7 bases between the germline ends. The CDR3 totals 12 residues. Germline V gene lookup returns CDR1 KGHDR and CDR2 SFDVKD. The CDR3 DNA reads as TGTGCCACCAGTGGGCGGTCCAATGAGCAGTTCTTC. Its translation: CATSGRSNEQFF.

There are a few counts of this clone. The chain is built from TRBV10-3 and TRBJ2-7; 7 nucleotides line up with TRBD1. Germline V gene sequence: CDR1 ENHRY, CDR2 SYGVKD. With 6 bases clipped from V and 1 base from J, the junction kept 6 bases outside the gene matches. The CDR3 totals 14 residues. The CDR3 DNA reads TGTGCCATCAGGATGGCAGGGGGTTCCTACGAGCAGTACTTC. Translated: CAIRMAGGSYEQYF.

The chain is built from TRBV30 and TRBJ2-7, with a tentative D call TRBD1 (5 bases). Trimming removed 3 bases from V and 6 bases from J, with 21 bases in between. Per the germline V gene, CDR1 is GTSNPN and CDR2 is SVGIG (reference sequence). The CDR3 runs 15 residues. CDR3 sequence reads: CAWSLPPGDRGEQYF. The CDR3 DNA is TGTGCCTGGAGCCTCCCTCCGGGTGATAGGGGCGAGCAGTACTTC.

The genes are TRBV7-2 and TRBJ2-7; 7 bases align to TRBD2. J lost 0 bases, V lost 5 bases, and 10 bases had no gene match. Looked up from germline, CDR1 is SGHTA and CDR2 is FQGNSA. The CDR3 is made up of 16 amino acids. The CDR3 spells CASSASRRDYSYEQYF. The CDR3 bases are TGTGCCAGCAGCGCGTCCCGCCGGGACTACTCCTACGAGCAGTACTTC.

This chain uses TRBV5-1 with TRBJ2-7; D might be TRBD2 (5 bases). The V and J ends lost 4 bases and 3 bases respectively, with 14 bases between them. Germline V gene data show CDR1 as SGHRS and CDR2 as YFSETQ. The CDR3 covers 14 residues. The CDR3 coding sequence is TGCGCCAGCAGCAGGGCCGGGAAATTCTACGAGCAGTACTTC. Its translation: CASSRAGKFYEQYF.

V usage is TRBV5-6 and J usage is TRBJ1-2; tentatively, D is TRBD1 (5 bases). The length of the CDR3 is 16 residues. Germline V gene sequence: CDR1 SGHDT, CDR2 YYEEEE. Trimming shortened V by 0 bases and J by 7 bases, and 19 bases separated the two germline ends. This chain's CDR3 is CASSLAVRWGIGGYTF. DNA of the CDR3: TGTGCCAGCAGCTTGGCCGTTCGCTGGGGGATCGGTGGCTACACCTTC. Using reference TRBV5-6 and TRBJ1-2 for the parts outside the CDR3, the full variable domain is DAGVTQSPTHLIKTRGQQVTLRCSPKSGHDTVSWYQQALGQGPQFIFQYYEEEERQRGNFPDRFSGHQFPNYSSELNVNALLLGDSALYLCASSLAVRWGIGGYTFGSGTRLTVV.

This chain connects TRBV11-2 to TRBJ1-2, with unresolved D. Looked up from germline, CDR1 is SGHAT and CDR2 is FQNNGV. This CDR3 contains 13 residues. V was pared by 5 bases and J by 1 base, with 8 bases between. CDR3 in amino acids: CASSPTLNYGYTF. The CDR3 nucleotides are TGTGCCAGCAGCCCGACACTTAACTATGGCTACACCTTC.

The chain has TRBV27 and TRBJ1-5; a weak D match, TRBD1 (5 bases). The CDR3 is 16 residues long. Trimming left V 3 bases short and J 1 base short, with 13 bases between. Germline V gene lookup returns CDR1 MNHEY and CDR2 SMNVEV (reference sequence). For the CDR3, the DNA is TGTGCCAGCAGTTTTGGACACCGGGGGAGCAATCAGCCCCAGCATTTT. This codes for CASSFGHRGSNQPQHF.

The CDR3 region has the DNA TGTGCCAGCAGCTCGGAACTTTACGAGCAGTACTTC. The encoded protein is CASSSELYEQYF. This chain uses TRBV5-5 with TRBJ2-7, with D hard to call. The length of the CDR3 is 12 residues. V was cut by 3 bases and J by 4 bases, with 8 bases left in between. Germline loops: CDR1 SGHKS, CDR2 YYEKEE (reference sequence).

This chain links TRBV6-1 with TRBJ1-2, with TRBD1 as a possible D gene (5 bases). Looked up from germline, CDR1 is MNHNS and CDR2 is SASEGT. This CDR3 is built from 14 residues. The V and J ends lost 6 bases and 4 bases respectively, with 15 bases between them. This CDR3 is CASSPGRGIYGYTF. CDR3 sequence (DNA): TGTGCCAGCAGCCCCGGGCGGGGGATCTATGGCTACACCTTC.

CDR3 loop: CASSDGDVYGYTF. The CDR3 DNA sequence: TGTGCCAGCAGTGATGGGGACGTCTATGGCTACACCTTC. The chain links TRBV6-1 to TRBJ1-2; tentative D call: TRBD1 (5 bases). Germline CDR1 and CDR2: MNHNS and SASEGT. This CDR3 has 13 amino acids. Trimming removed 3 bases from V and 4 bases from J, with 9 bases in between.

V gene TRBV7-8 combines with J gene TRBJ1-1; D is undetermined. V lost 4 bases and J 1 base, leaving 7 bases between the germline ends. CDR1 is SGHVS and CDR2 is FQNEAQ in the germline V gene. This CDR3 contains 13 residues. CDR3 bases: TGTGCCAGCAGCTCTTCCAAGAACACTGAAGCTTTCTTT. This codes for CASSSSKNTEAFF.

This clone was picked up one time. The V gene is TRBV27, the J gene TRBJ2-7, with D possibly being TRBD2 (6 bases). The V end was cut by 4 bases, the J end by 4 bases, with 14 bases between. The germline gives CDR1 MNHEY, CDR2 SMNVEV (reference sequence). This CDR3 spans 14 amino acids. The CDR3 bases are TGTGCCAGCAGTTCCCCGGGCCGGGGGTACGAGCAGTACTTC. Protein: CASSSPGRGYEQYF.

The gene calls are TRBV6-5 and TRBJ1-3, with D tentatively TRBD1 (5 bases). Trimming pared 2 bases from V and 4 bases from J, leaving 6 bases between. This CDR3 has 13 residues. CDR1 is MNHEY and CDR2 is SVGAGI in the germline V gene. The CDR3 is CASSYGAGNTIYF. The CDR3 DNA reads TGTGCCAGCAGTTACGGGGCGGGAAACACCATATATTTT.

V is TRBV27 and J is TRBJ1-2; D is possibly TRBD1 (6 bases). The CDR3 extends over 17 amino acids. The V gene's germline CDR1 is MNHEY and CDR2 SMNVEV (reference sequence). Trimming took 4 bases from V and 4 from J, leaving 22 bases between them. CDR3 loop: CASSYTPMEQGGYGYTF. CDR3 DNA sequence: TGTGCCAGCAGTTACACACCCATGGAACAGGGAGGCTATGGCTACACCTTC.

This chain connects TRBV2 to TRBJ2-2, with TRBD1 matching over 8 bases. Germline-derived CDR1 and CDR2 are SNHLY and FYNNEI. J was trimmed by 8 bases and V by 0 bases; bases with no gene match: 8. The length of the CDR3 is 16 residues. The CDR3 bases are TGTGCCAGCAGTGAAGCGCTTCCAGGGGGCCTGGGGGAGCTGTTTTTT. Amino acids: CASSEALPGGLGELFF. Full variable domain (remainder filled in from reference TRBV2 and TRBJ2-2): EPEVTQTPSHQVTQMGQEVILRCVPISNHLYFYWYRQILGQKVEFLVSFYNNEISEKSEIFDDQFSVERPDGSNFTLKIRSTKLEDSAMYFCASSEALPGGLGELFFGEGSRLTVL.

The chain links TRBV30 to TRBJ1-1, with D perhaps TRBD1 (5 bases). Per germline, CDR1 GTSNPN and CDR2 SVGIG (reference sequence). Trimming stripped 4 bases from V and 1 base from J, with 10 bases between. CDR3 length equals 13 residues. In nucleotides, the CDR3 is TGTGCCTGGACATCCGGGGCGAACACTGAAGCTTTCTTT. This gives the protein CAWTSGANTEAFF. The full variable domain, in which reference TRBV30 and TRBJ1-1 provide the parts outside the CDR3, is SQTIHQWPATLVQPVGSPLSLECTVEGTSNPNLYWYRQAAGRGLQLLFYSVGIGQISSEVPQNLSASRPQDRQFILSSKKLLLSDSGFYLCAWTSGANTEAFFGQGTRLTVV.

The rearrangement joins TRBV19 to TRBJ1-5; no clear D gene. Germline CDR1 is LNHDA and CDR2 is SQIVND (reference sequence). The CDR3 has 14 amino acids. V shed 4 bases and J shed 0 bases, with 7 bases lying between them. CDR3 in DNA: TGTGCCAGTAGTAGTCAATATAGCAATCAGCCCCAGCATTTT. It is translated as CASSSQYSNQPQHF. Looking up the rest from reference TRBV19 and TRBJ1-5 gives the full variable domain: DGGITQSPKYLFRKEGQNVTLSCEQNLNHDAMYWYRQDPGQGLRLIYYSQIVNDFQKGDIAEGYSVSREKKESFPLTVTSAQKNPTAFYLCASSSQYSNQPQHFGDGTRLSIL.

The genes are TRBV28 and TRBJ1-5, with a tentative D call TRBD1 (5 bases). This CDR3 spans 15 amino acids. Germline V gene data show CDR1 as MDHEN and CDR2 as SYDVKM. V was cut by 3 bases and J by 6 bases, with 15 bases left in between. CDR3 bases: TGTGCCAGCAGTTTCCTGGGCGGGGGTGGTCAGCCCCAGCATTTT. Its translation is CASSFLGGGGQPQHF.

The chain carries TRBV7-2 and TRBJ2-6; the D is unclear. The CDR3 is made up of 16 amino acids. Germline lookup yields CDR1 SGHTA and CDR2 FQGNSA. Trimming pared 1 base from V and 3 bases from J, leaving 10 bases between. CDR3 nucleotides: TGTGCCAGCAGCTTAGTATTGGGGTTTGGGGCCAACGTCCTGACTTTC. This encodes CASSLVLGFGANVLTF.

The chain combines TRBV9 with TRBJ2-1; TRBD2 might be the D (7 bases). This CDR3 has 18 amino acids. The germline CDR1 and CDR2 sequences are SGDLS and YYNGEE. The V gene lost 3 bases and the J gene lost 4 bases, with 23 bases spanning the gap. As DNA, the CDR3 is TGTGCCAGCAGCGCCAGTTTTGGGGGGGCAGCGGTTTACAATGAGCAGTTCTTC. Protein sequence: CASSASFGGAAVYNEQFF.

The J gene is TRBJ2-1, the V gene TRBV3-1 (or the pseudogene TRBV3-2); TRBD1 might be the D (7 bases). Germline CDR1 reads LGHDT; CDR2 reads YNNKEL (reference sequence). CDR3 length: 20 residues. Trimming removed 0 bases at V and 0 bases at J, with 21 bases between. The CDR3 loop is CASSQESHGGGTVSYNEQFF. CDR3 nucleotide sequence: TGTGCCAGCAGCCAAGAAAGCCACGGAGGAGGGACAGTCTCCTACAATGAGCAGTTCTTC.

This chain connects TRBV7-3 to TRBJ1-5, with 7 bases lining up with TRBD1. J lost 6 bases, V lost 4 bases, and 12 bases had no gene match. The CDR3 spans 16 residues. Looked up from germline, CDR1 is SGHTA and CDR2 is FQGTGA. CDR3 in amino acids: CASSSQECRGRQPQHF. The CDR3 region has the DNA TGTGCCAGCAGCTCCCAGGAGTGTAGGGGGCGTCAGCCCCAGCATTTT.